This T cell receptor beta chain appears in the sequencing data of a study of T-cell reconstitution after alpha-beta-depleted transplantation in children. V was shortened by 6 bases and J by 5 bases, with 13 bases between the two germline ends. The germline V gene has CDR1 MNHEY and CDR2 SVGEGT. The CDR3 runs to 14 residues. This clonotype has just a few counts. The antigen is unknown. General study findings and limits: In some patients, recipient T cells and intrathymic progenitors surviving conditioning explained high day-60 diversity. Newly generated T cells supplied most T-cell counts and diversity one year post-transplant.

For TCRbeta, the library was prepared with unique molecular identifiers. TCRdb re-analysed the PCR reads in MiXCR, keeping a single row per CDR3 protein. The sample carries approximately 230,000 distinct CDR3 sequences, roughly a quarter recorded once. Sequencing used PBMCs, mostly from graft donor cells, obtained 360 days after TCRalphabeta/CD19-depleted stem cell transplant. The chain couples TRBV6-2 or TRBV6-3 to TRBJ2-2; possibly TRBD2 for D (6 bases). The clonotype was recovered from a female patient between 2 and 10 years old who had a stem cell transplant for congenital amegakaryocytic thrombocytopenia, so the T cells may come from the graft donor. This CDR3 reads CASSREGRTGELFF. The CDR3 coding sequence is TGTGCCAGCAGCCGGGAAGGGAGGACCGGGGAGCTGTTTTTT.